The clone carrying this TCR beta chain was seen only a few times. Antigen specificity is unknown. This was the immunoSEQ v3.0 assay at survey level. Only in-frame clones appear in the TCRdb table, and some are missing; sequencing was by immunoSEQ multiplex PCR. The sample lists about 27,000 clones, 80% to 90% occurring once. The sample originates from a study of long-term antiretroviral therapy in people with HIV. Study-level results: The data indicate that diversity increased after ART but remained below transplant donor controls.

This TCR derives from a man aged 35-49 years with HIV. Sequenced here: unsorted PBMCs, sampled 3 years after starting antiretroviral therapy.

The CDR3 DNA sequence: TGTGCCAGCAGGGAATCCAGGGATCAGCCCCAGCATTTT. Its protein product is CASRESRDQPQHF. V gene TRBV6-5 combines with J gene TRBJ1-5, with D possibly matching TRBD1 (5 bases). CDR1 and CDR2 from the germline V gene are MNHEY and SVGAGI. This CDR3 is 13 amino acids long. With 6 bases removed from V and 5 bases from J, the gap between germline ends came to 11 bases.